This T cell receptor (beta chain) was sequenced for a study of OX40 agonist ivuxolimab in advanced cancers. As concerns this clone: The target antigen is unknown.

Looked up from germline, CDR1 is MNHNS and CDR2 is SASEGT. CDR3 length: 15 amino acids. Trimming cost V 6 bases and J 7 bases; bases outside gene matches: 12. Study-wide results and limits: The study found that CD8+ T cells averaged more expanded clones than CD4+. The study observed clonal expansion of CD4+ and CD8+ blood T cells by week 6 at 0.1 to 3.0 mg/kg.

Profiling relied on immunoSEQ multiplex PCR, and the TCRdb table lists in-frame clones only, not all of them. The sample yields tens of thousands of clones, around 90% seen once. The J gene is TRBJ2-1, the V gene TRBV6-1; 7 bases agree with TRBD1. Sequenced here: CD4+ or CD8+ T cells sorted from blood, sampled in a trial of the OX40 agonist ivuxolimab. The receptor was derived from an adult with an advanced solid tumor such as melanoma, head and neck, liver or kidney cancer. In DNA form, the CDR3 reads TGTGCCAGCAGCATCAGGGGGATTCAAAAAAATGAGCAGTTCTTC. This encodes CASSIRGIQKNEQFF.